One and the same sample provided the 6 T cell receptor beta chains below, sequenced in a study of blood T cell repertoires in COVID-19. Sequenced by immunoSEQ multiplex PCR; TCRdb stores in-frame clones only, minus some. The profile shows roughly 400,000 clones, roughly 90% of them singletons. Sequencing was done on a sample of PBMCs or T cells enriched from blood (not recorded which). These receptors were obtained from a woman younger than 35 who had been exposed to COVID-19.

In this sample, this clone turned up once. The rearrangement joins TRBV30 to TRBJ1-5; 7 bases fit TRBD1. V shed 7 bases, J shed 2 bases, and the junction held 8 bases outside the gene matches. This CDR3 has 14 residues. From germline, CDR1 is GTSNPN and CDR2 SVGIG (reference sequence). The CDR3 sequence is CAYQEGAGNQPQHF. In nucleotides, the CDR3 is TGTGCCTACCAGGAGGGGGCGGGCAATCAGCCCCAGCATTTT. Supplemented by reference TRBV30 and TRBJ1-5, the full variable domain reads SQTIHQWPATLVQPVGSPLSLECTVEGTSNPNLYWYRQAAGRGLQLLFYSVGIGQISSEVPQNLSASRPQDRQFILSSKKLLLSDSGFYLCAYQEGAGNQPQHFGDGTRLSIL.

This clone appeared once. This rearrangement joins TRBV19 to TRBJ2-7; D perhaps matches TRBD2 (5 bases). Trimming pared 2 bases from V and 7 bases from J, leaving 15 bases between. Germline V lookup: CDR1 LNHDA, CDR2 SQIVND (reference sequence). CDR3 length: 14 amino acids. In nucleotides, the CDR3 is TGTGCCAGTAGTATATCCTCCGACTCGGGGGAGCAGTACTTC. Translation: CASSISSDSGEQYF.

V and J are TRBV7-8 and TRBJ2-7; D gene unclear. The V gene lost 5 bases and the J gene lost 3 bases, with 8 bases spanning the gap. Germline V lookup: CDR1 SGHVS, CDR2 FQNEAQ. This CDR3 region has 12 residues. The CDR3 loop is CASSIQYYEQYF. CDR3 in DNA: TGTGCCAGCAGCATACAGTACTACGAGCAGTACTTC.

This chain joins TRBV29-1 and TRBJ2-3; TRBD2 is a possible D gene (7 bases). V was trimmed by 3 bases and J by 5 bases, leaving 12 bases between them. This CDR3 contains 13 residues. Germline CDR1 is SQVTM and CDR2 is ANQGSEA. CDR3 nucleotide sequence: TGCAGCGTTGATGCCGGGGGGCGAGATACGCAGTATTTT. It is translated as CSVDAGGRDTQYF.

The V gene is TRBV7-9, the J gene TRBJ2-5, with a possible D match to TRBD1 (6 bases). The ends were cut back, 4 bases at V and 1 base at J, with 13 bases in the middle. CDR3 length equals 15 residues. The germline gives CDR1 SEHNR, CDR2 FQNEAQ (reference sequence). The CDR3 coding sequence is TGTGCCAGCAGCTCCCCTCGGACAGTCCAAGAGACCCAGTACTTC. This translates into CASSSPRTVQETQYF.

The rearrangement links TRBV4-1 to TRBJ2-2; TRBD1 agrees at 7 bases. Germline V lookup: CDR1 MGHRA, CDR2 YSYEKL. Trimming took 2 bases from V and 5 from J; bases not matched to a gene: 5. The CDR3 contains 15 residues. The CDR3 DNA follows: TGCGCCAGCAGCCAAACCGGGACAGTGACCGGGGAGCTGTTTTTT. This translates into CASSQTGTVTGELFF.